This T cell receptor (beta chain) is drawn from a study of post-analysis software for immune sequencing data. At the level of the study: Disease courses included relapsing-remitting, secondary progressive and progressive-relapsing multiple sclerosis. The study's findings and limits: Compared with controls, patients had more of roughly five TRBV segments, including TRBV5-6, TRBV5-1 and TRBV20-1.

Germline V gene sequence: CDR1 SGHTA, CDR2 FQGNSA. V shed 5 bases, J shed 0 bases, and the junction held 10 bases outside the gene matches. CDR3 size: 16 residues. TCR beta libraries were prepared from cDNA with unique molecular identifiers. TCRdb redid the calling of the PCR reads with MiXCR, one entry per CDR3 protein. The sample consists of some 890,000 distinct CDR3 sequences, approximately 53% of them appearing once. In the case of this clonotype: Its specificity is not known.

This TCR came from a girl aged 10-17 years with multiple sclerosis. Sequenced sample: blood. V and J are TRBV7-2 and TRBJ2-7; 7 bases are a match to TRBD1. The CDR3 sequence: CASSVSGTAPSYEQYF. CDR3 nucleotides: TGTGCCAGCAGCGTCTCCGGGACAGCTCCCTCCTACGAGCAGTACTTC. The full variable domain, its missing parts supplied by reference TRBV7-2 and TRBJ2-7, is GAGVSQSPSNKVTEKGKDVELRCDPISGHTALYWYRQSLGQGLEFLIYFQGNSAPDKSGLPSDRFSAERTGGSVSTLTIQRTQQEDSAVYLCASSVSGTAPSYEQYFGPGTRLTVT.